Presented here are 2 T cell receptor beta chains from one specimen sequenced in a study of Graves' ophthalmopathy and Graves' hyperthyroidism. Amplification of the TCR beta CDR3 regions used RNA transcripts (as template). In the first round, RT-PCR was carried out with HTBI primers, and a multiplex PCR formed the second round. TCRdb processed the multiplex PCR reads anew with MiXCR; each CDR3 protein has one entry. The sample lists about 380,000 distinct CDR3 sequences; approximately 15% were seen once. Sequencing used peripheral blood. The source of these receptors is a woman aged 18 to 35 with stable Graves' hyperthyroidism.

This clonotype has at least ten counts. As DNA, the CDR3 is TGTGCCAGCAGTTTATCGGCAGCTAACTATGGCTACACCTTC. This translates into CASSLSAANYGYTF. V usage is TRBV27 and J usage is TRBJ1-2, with D uncertain. This CDR3 has 14 residues. Germline loops: CDR1 MNHEY, CDR2 SMNVEV (reference sequence). V was pared by 0 bases and J by 0 bases, with 5 bases between.

The genes are TRBV5-1 and TRBJ2-7; D possibly corresponds to TRBD1 (5 bases). Trimming removed 0 bases at V and 0 bases at J, with 10 bases between. This CDR3 has 15 residues. Germline CDR1 reads SGHRS; CDR2 reads YFSETQ. The CDR3 sequence: CASSLAFRDSYEQYF. The CDR3 DNA sequence: TGCGCCAGCAGCTTGGCTTTCAGGGACTCCTACGAGCAGTACTTC.